This T cell receptor beta chain is drawn from a study of blood T cell repertoires in COVID-19. Study details: Researchers got acute and convalescent COVID-19 samples from the United States, Italy and Spain. T cells, B-cell-depleted T cells, or PBMCs provided the cDNA or gDNA that served as material.

Seattle's enrolled individuals joined amid active infection and were then monitored longitudinally. Original data processing: Estimated nucleated cell counts came from reference gene primer amplification. Generated by immunoSEQ multiplex PCR, the TCRdb table keeps only in-frame clones and is missing some. V and J calls and clone size are copied from that table; D and trimming were computed from the DNA. The repertoire includes about 62,000 clones, roughly nine tenths of them detected once, and about 18% sits in the top ten. The material sequenced was peripheral blood. The clonotype originates from a woman aged 55-75 years with COVID-19, enrolled during active disease.

This chain's CDR3 is CASSLAVGINTQYF. CDR3 nucleotides: TGTGCCAGCAGCTTGGCCGTCGGGATTAATACGCAGTATTTT. The chain recombines TRBV5-4 with TRBJ2-3; possible D gene TRBD2, 5 bases. CDR3 length equals 14 residues. V gave up 0 bases and J gave up 7 bases, with 12 bases separating them. From germline, CDR1 is SGHNT and CDR2 YYREEE (reference sequence).